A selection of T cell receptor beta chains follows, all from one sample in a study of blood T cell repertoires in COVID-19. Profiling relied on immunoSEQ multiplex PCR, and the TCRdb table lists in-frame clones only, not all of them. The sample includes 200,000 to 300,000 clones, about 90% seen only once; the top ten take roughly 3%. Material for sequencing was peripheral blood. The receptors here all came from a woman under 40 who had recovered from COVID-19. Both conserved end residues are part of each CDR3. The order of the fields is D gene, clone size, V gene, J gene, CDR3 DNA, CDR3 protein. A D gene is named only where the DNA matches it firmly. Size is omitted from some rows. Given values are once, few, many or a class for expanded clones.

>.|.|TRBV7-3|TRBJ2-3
TGTGCCAGCAGCTACTTAGGCGGTGGTACGCAGTATTTT
CASSYLGGGTQYF
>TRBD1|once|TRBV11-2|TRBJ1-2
TGTGCCAGCAGCTTAGAGAAGACAGGGTTCTATGGCTACACCTTC
CASSLEKTGFYGYTF
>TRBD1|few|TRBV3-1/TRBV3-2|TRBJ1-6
TGTGCCAGCAGCCTACTAGTGACAGGGGCGGTTTCACCCCTCCACTTT
CASSLLVTGAVSPLHF
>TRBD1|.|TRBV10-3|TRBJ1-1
TGTGCCGCCAATCCGGGACAGCTGAACACTGAAGCTTTCTTT
CAANPGQLNTEAFF
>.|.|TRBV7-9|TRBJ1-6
TGTGCCAGCAGCCCCCCATTGGGCTATTCACCCCTCCACTTT
CASSPPLGYSPLHF
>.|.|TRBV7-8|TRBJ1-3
TGTGCCAGCAACCACGGGGGCTCTGGAAACACCATATATTTT
CASNHGGSGNTIYF
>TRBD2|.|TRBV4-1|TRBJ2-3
TGCGCCAGCAGCCAAGAGAGCGGGGGGTTTGCAGATACGCAGTATTTT
CASSQESGGFADTQYF
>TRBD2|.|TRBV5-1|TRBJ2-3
TGCGCCAGCAGCCAGACTAGCGGGGGGGCCTTAGATACGCAGTATTTT
CASSQTSGGALDTQYF
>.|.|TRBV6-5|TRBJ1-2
TGTGCCAGCAGTTACAGCGGGGGTGATAATGGCTACACCTTC
CASSYSGGDNGYTF
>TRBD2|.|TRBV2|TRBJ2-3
TGTGCCAGCAGTCTTCTAGCGGGGGTAACAGATACGCAGTATTTT
CASSLLAGVTDTQYF
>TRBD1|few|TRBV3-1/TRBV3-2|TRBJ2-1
TGTGCCAGCAGCCAGGGGACAGGGGCCAACAATGAGCAGTTCTTC
CASSQGTGANNEQFF
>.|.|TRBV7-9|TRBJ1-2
TGTGCCAGCAGCTATCCTAAACAGGGAATCGGCTACACCTTC
CASSYPKQGIGYTF
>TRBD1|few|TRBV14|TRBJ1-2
TGTGCCAGCAGCCAAGATTCCACAGGGGATGGCTACACCTTC
CASSQDSTGDGYTF
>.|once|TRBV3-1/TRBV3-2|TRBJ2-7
TGTGCCAGCAGCCTTCGGGGTCCCGTCTCCTACGAGCAGTACTTC
CASSLRGPVSYEQYF
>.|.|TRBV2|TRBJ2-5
TGTGCCAGCAGGGGAGATTACCGAGGTATCGAGACCCAGTACTTC
CASRGDYRGIETQYF
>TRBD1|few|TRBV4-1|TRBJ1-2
TGCGCCAGCAGCCAAGTACAGGGGCGGGATGGCTACACCTTC
CASSQVQGRDGYTF
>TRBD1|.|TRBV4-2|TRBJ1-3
TGTGCCAGCAGCCATACGGACAGGGTCAAAGGAAACACCATATATTTT
CASSHTDRVKGNTIYF
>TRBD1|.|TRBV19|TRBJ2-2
TGTGCCAGTAGTTACCGACAGGGGAACACCGGGGAGCTGTTTTTT
CASSYRQGNTGELFF
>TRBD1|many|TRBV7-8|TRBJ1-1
TGTGCCAGCAGCTTACGGGACAGGGGGTCGAACACTGAAGCTTTCTTT
CASSLRDRGSNTEAFF
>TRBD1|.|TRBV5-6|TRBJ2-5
TGTGCCAGCAGCCAGGGTTTCCCACAGGGGGCGGAGGAGACCCAGTACTTC
CASSQGFPQGAEETQYF
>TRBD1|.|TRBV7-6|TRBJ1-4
TGTGCCAGCTCCGGACAGGGGGGGGGAGGTGAAAAACTGTTTTTT
CASSGQGGGGEKLFF
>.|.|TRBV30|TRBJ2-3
TGTGCCTGGAGCAAGAGAGGGGATACGCAGTATTTT
CAWSKRGDTQYF
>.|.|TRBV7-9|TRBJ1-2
TGTGCCAGCAGCTTAGCGCTCAGGGGAGATGGCTACACCTTC
CASSLALRGDGYTF
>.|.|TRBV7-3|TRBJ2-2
TGTGCCAGCAGCTCCTACGGGAGTGGGGTTACCGGGGAGCTGTTTTTT
CASSSYGSGVTGELFF
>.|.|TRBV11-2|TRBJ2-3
TGTGCCAGCAGCTTAGACAGGGGCCCAGATACGCAGTATTTT
CASSLDRGPDTQYF
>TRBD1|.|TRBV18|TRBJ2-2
TGTGCCAGCTCACGTGGACAGGAAAACACCGGGGAGCTGTTTTTT
CASSRGQENTGELFF